The rows below give T cell receptor beta chains drawn from one sample of a study of shared clonotypes between healthy human individuals. Generated by immunoSEQ multiplex PCR, the TCRdb table keeps only in-frame clones and is missing some. The table has roughly 810,000 clones, 96% seen once. Sequencing was performed on naive CD8+ T cells sorted from blood. These receptor sequences come from a man aged 30-40 years in good health. CDR3s include the opening cysteine and the closing phenylalanine or tryptophan. The D gene is left open where the match is weak. Some rows mark clone size as missing; the rest say once, few, many or name a class of expanded clone.

clone_size	v_call	j_call	d_call	cdr3_nt	cdr3_aa
NA	TRBV4-1	TRBJ2-7	TRBD2	TGCGCCAGCAGCAGGGCGGGAGGGAACTCCTACGAGCAGTACTTC	CASSRAGGNSYEQYF
NA	TRBV7-8	TRBJ1-2	NA	TGTGCCAGCAGCTCCGAACGGAGGGATCAGGGCTATGGCTACACCTTC	CASSSERRDQGYGYTF
NA	TRBV21-1	TRBJ2-7	NA	TGTGCCAGCAGCAAAGACCGTTTCGGCTACGAGCAGTACTTC	CASSKDRFGYEQYF
once	TRBV27	TRBJ2-7	NA	TGTGCCAGCAGTTCGATCTCCTACGAGCAGTACTTC	CASSSISYEQYF
NA	TRBV11-2	TRBJ2-3	TRBD2	TGTGCCAGCAGCTTAGACCAGCGGGGCTACACAGATACGCAGTATTTT	CASSLDQRGYTDTQYF
NA	TRBV10-3	TRBJ2-1	TRBD1	TGTGCCACCTTCAGTGGGACAGGGCGACACAATGAGCAGTTCTTC	CATFSGTGRHNEQFF
NA	TRBV11-1	TRBJ2-1	NA	TGTGCCAGCAGCTTTTGGTCCTACAATGAGCAGTTCTTC	CASSFWSYNEQFF
NA	TRBV5-5	TRBJ2-2	NA	TGTGCCAGCAGCCATGGCTTCATCGGGGCCCCCCTCACCGGGGAGCTGTTTTTT	CASSHGFIGAPLTGELFF
NA	TRBV2	TRBJ1-2	NA	TGTGCCGGAAAAACAGGGAACGGCTACACCTTC	CAGKTGNGYTF
NA	TRBV28	TRBJ2-2	NA	TGTGCCAGCGTTAAGGGGTTCGTGAACACCGGGGAGCTGTTTTTT	CASVKGFVNTGELFF
NA	TRBV10-1	TRBJ2-7	NA	TGCGCCAGCAGTGCGGGACCGAGTTCCTACGAGCAGTACTTC	CASSAGPSSYEQYF
NA	TRBV29-1	TRBJ1-1	NA	TGCAGCGTTGAGCCAGGGAACACTGAAGCTTTCTTT	CSVEPGNTEAFF
NA	TRBV18	TRBJ1-5	NA	TGTGCCAGCTCAGGCGGCAGGGCGCAGCCCCAGCATTTT	CASSGGRAQPQHF
NA	TRBV7-9	TRBJ1-2	TRBD1	TGTGCCAGCAGCTTGGGACAGGGGAGCTATGGCTACACCTTC	CASSLGQGSYGYTF
NA	TRBV7-6	TRBJ1-4	NA	TGTGCCAGCAGCTTATCGGTCGGGTGGGAAAAACTGTTTTTT	CASSLSVGWEKLFF
NA	TRBV5-4	TRBJ2-1	TRBD2	TGTGCCAGCAGCTTTCTTAAGGGAGCGGGAGGATACAATGAGCAGTTCTTC	CASSFLKGAGGYNEQFF
NA	TRBV7-9	TRBJ1-4	NA	TGTGCCAGCAGCGGGGGAGGGACAACGACTAATGAAAAACTGTTTTTT	CASSGGGTTTNEKLFF
few	TRBV9	TRBJ2-4	NA	TGTGCCAGCAGCGTGCGAGATGGGGTGAACATTCAGTACTTC	CASSVRDGVNIQYF
NA	TRBV4-1	TRBJ2-4	NA	TGCGCCAGCAGCCAAGAGCCCCCGGGGGCCAGCAAAAACATTCAGTACTTC	CASSQEPPGASKNIQYF
once	TRBV15	TRBJ2-5	NA	TGTGCCACCAGCAACAGCGGAGAGACCCAGTACTTC	CATSNSGETQYF
NA	TRBV7-7	TRBJ2-5	TRBD2	TGTGCTAGCAGCTTAGGGTTTCTGTCCAGGGAGGGTACGCCCCAGTACTTC	CASSLGFLSREGTPQYF
once	TRBV5-1	TRBJ2-7	NA	TGCGCCAGCAGCTTGGAGGGGGCGGGAGGTCGAAACGAGCAGTACTTC	CASSLEGAGGRNEQYF
NA	TRBV11-2	TRBJ2-1	NA	TGTGCCAGCAACGACAGGCCTTTTACGTACAATGAGCAGTTCTTC	CASNDRPFTYNEQFF
NA	TRBV5-6	TRBJ2-7	TRBD1	TGTGCCAGCAGCTTACCCGGGACAGGGGGCTACGAGCAGTACTTC	CASSLPGTGGYEQYF
once	TRBV25-1	TRBJ2-3	NA	TGTGCCAGCAGTGAATTCAGGGACAACACAGATACGCAGTATTTT	CASSEFRDNTDTQYF
NA	TRBV7-9	TRBJ2-3	NA	TGTGCCAGCAGCTGGACTGGGACCACCCGTGGCACAGATACGCAGTATTTT	CASSWTGTTRGTDTQYF
NA	TRBV19	TRBJ1-5	NA	TGTGCCAGTAGTAAGTGGGCAGACTTACATGAGTATAGCAATCAGCCCCAGCATTTT	CASSKWADLHEYSNQPQHF
NA	TRBV7-9	TRBJ2-1	NA	TGTGCCAGCAGCCGAACGGGGCAGAAATACAATGAGCAGTTCTTC	CASSRTGQKYNEQFF
NA	TRBV5-6	TRBJ2-1	NA	TGTGCCAGCAGCTTGGAGCATGGTCCGGACTCCTACAATGAGCAGTTCTTC	CASSLEHGPDSYNEQFF
NA	TRBV7-8	TRBJ2-1	NA	TGTGCCAGCAGTATAGTCCGGGGCGGCCTGTACAATGAGCAGTTCTTC	CASSIVRGGLYNEQFF
once	TRBV29-1	TRBJ2-3	NA	TGCAGCGTTGACCCTGGACACTTGGGCACAGATACGCAGTATTTT	CSVDPGHLGTDTQYF
NA	TRBV7-6	TRBJ2-7	TRBD1	TGTGCCAGCAGCTGGAGACAGGGGGCCTACGAGCAGTACTTC	CASSWRQGAYEQYF
NA	TRBV5-1	TRBJ2-5	NA	TGCGCCAGCAGCTTGGAAGGTCAGGACTCGTACCAAGAGACCCAGTACTTC	CASSLEGQDSYQETQYF
NA	TRBV7-8	TRBJ2-7	TRBD1	TGTGCCAGCAGCTTAGGACAGGGGACCGGCTACGAGCAGTACTTC	CASSLGQGTGYEQYF
NA	TRBV5-1	TRBJ1-2	NA	TGCGCCAGCAGCTCCCCCGGGACCCAGTATGGCTACACCTTC	CASSSPGTQYGYTF
once	TRBV6-5	TRBJ2-1	NA	TGTGCCAGCAGCCCTTTCCGGGACTGGTACAATGAGCAGTTCTTC	CASSPFRDWYNEQFF
NA	TRBV28	TRBJ1-5	NA	TGTGCCAGCAGCCCAAACCCATACCCGTCGGATCAGCCCCAGCATTTT	CASSPNPYPSDQPQHF
NA	TRBV7-8	TRBJ2-1	NA	TGTGCCAGCAGCCCGACATTTCCCAATGAGCAGTTCTTC	CASSPTFPNEQFF
NA	TRBV5-1	TRBJ1-1	TRBD1	TGCGCCAGCAGCCAGACAGGGTGGGGGACTGAAGCTTTCTTT	CASSQTGWGTEAFF
NA	TRBV6-5	TRBJ2-1	NA	TGTGCCAGCAGTTACAATCTACAGGAGCAGTTCTTC	CASSYNLQEQFF